This T cell receptor (beta chain) is from a study of CD8 T cells in ankylosing spondylitis. Study-wide results and limits: Researchers reportedly found disease-linked clones significantly enriched in matched ankylosing spondylitis synovial fluid. Some motif variants had been reported before (in reactive arthritis synovial fluid and blood). Relatively scarce in peripheral blood, disease-linked clones were CD8+. For ankylosing spondylitis blood, a TCR beta motif of several highly homologous variants appeared characteristic.

Trimming cost V 5 bases and J 4 bases, with 14 bases left between them. This CDR3 comprises 14 residues. The germline gives CDR1 SEHNR, CDR2 FQNEAQ (reference sequence). With molecular barcodes, quantitative 5'-RACE was used to make the TCR beta libraries. In TCRdb, the 5' RACE reads were re-called with MiXCR into one record per CDR3 protein. The profile shows over 450,000 distinct CDR3 sequences, roughly 13% of them singletons. Comments on this clonotype: Its antigen remains unidentified.

The chain has TRBV7-9 and TRBJ1-1; the D gene is possibly TRBD1 (5 bases). Input material: blood, either unsorted or a sorted T cell fraction (not recorded which). This receptor was obtained from a male donor with ankylosing spondylitis. The CDR3 spells CASSPLPGGTEAFF. CDR3 sequence (DNA): TGTGCCAGCAGCCCACTACCTGGGGGCACTGAAGCTTTCTTT.